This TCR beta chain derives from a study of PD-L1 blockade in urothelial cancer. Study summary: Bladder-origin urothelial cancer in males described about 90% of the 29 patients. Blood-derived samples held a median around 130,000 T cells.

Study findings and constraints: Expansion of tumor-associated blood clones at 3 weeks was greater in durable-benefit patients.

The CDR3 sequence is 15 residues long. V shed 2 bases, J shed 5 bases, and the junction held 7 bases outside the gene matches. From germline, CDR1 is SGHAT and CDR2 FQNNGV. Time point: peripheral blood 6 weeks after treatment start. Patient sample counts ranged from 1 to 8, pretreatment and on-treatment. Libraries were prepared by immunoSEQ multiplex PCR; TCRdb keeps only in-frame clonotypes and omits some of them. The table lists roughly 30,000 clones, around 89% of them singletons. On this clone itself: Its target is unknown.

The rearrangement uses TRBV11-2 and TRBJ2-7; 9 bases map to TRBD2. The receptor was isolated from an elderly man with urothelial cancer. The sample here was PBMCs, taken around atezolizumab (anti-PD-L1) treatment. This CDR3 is CASSLQSGRLNEQYF. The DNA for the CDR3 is TGTGCCAGCAGCTTACAGAGCGGGAGGTTGAACGAGCAGTACTTC.